A selection of T cell receptor beta chains follows, all from one sample in a study of blood T cell repertoires in COVID-19. The method was immunoSEQ multiplex PCR; TCRdb's version includes in-frame clones alone and lacks a portion of them. The sample lists 100,000 to 150,000 clones; more than 75% were seen once. The sequencing input was peripheral blood. The receptors here all came from a woman in her sixties or seventies with acute or convalescent COVID-19. CDR3s include the opening cysteine and the closing phenylalanine or tryptophan. Each record gives: D gene, V gene, J gene, clone size, CDR3 DNA, CDR3 protein. A D gene is named only where the DNA matches it firmly. A clone size is listed for some rows: how often the clone was seen (once, few, many), or a class if it is expanded.

-	TRBV6-1	TRBJ2-5	-	TGTGCCAGCAGTGAAGCGCACGGGTCCCCGACCCAGTACTTC	CASSEAHGSPTQYF
TRBD1	TRBV9	TRBJ2-3	once	TGTGCCAGCAGCGGGACAGGGGCAAGGGATACGCAGTATTTT	CASSGTGARDTQYF
TRBD2	TRBV7-3	TRBJ2-5	-	TGTGCCAGCAGCTTGGGCGGACTAGAGAGAGAGACCCAGTACTTC	CASSLGGLERETQYF
-	TRBV10-3	TRBJ1-4	-	TGTGCCATCAGTCCTACAGCAGCGGGGGGTGAAAAACTGTTTTTT	CAISPTAAGGEKLFF
-	TRBV5-1	TRBJ2-1	once	TGCGCCAGCAGCGTTACAGGGTCTAATGAGCAGTTCTTC	CASSVTGSNEQFF
-	TRBV5-4	TRBJ1-1	-	TGTGCCAGCAGACCGGGCGGGGGAGGGCTGAACACTGAAGCTTTCTTT	CASRPGGGGLNTEAFF
TRBD1	TRBV2	TRBJ1-2	once	TGTGCCAGCCCCGGGACAGGGGGTTCCTATGGCTACACCTTC	CASPGTGGSYGYTF
-	TRBV2	TRBJ1-5	once	TGTGCCAGCAGTTCACAGGGTCTTCAAAATGCGGCCCAGCATTTT	CASSSQGLQNAAQHF
-	TRBV3-1/TRBV3-2	TRBJ1-6	-	TGTGCCAGCAGCCAAATCCTGCAAGCGGGGAATTCACCCCTCCACTTT	CASSQILQAGNSPLHF
TRBD1	TRBV5-1	TRBJ1-2	-	TGCGCCAGCAGCCCCCAGGGGGAAGGCTACACCTTC	CASSPQGEGYTF
-	TRBV5-6	TRBJ2-1	few	TGTGCCAGCAGAAGGACTTCTCTTGACTACAATGAGCAGTTCTTC	CASRRTSLDYNEQFF
TRBD1	TRBV7-2	TRBJ1-1	-	TGTGCCAGCAGCTTTACCGACAGGGGTGGCACTGAAGCTTTCTTT	CASSFTDRGGTEAFF
-	TRBV19	TRBJ2-5	-	TGTGCCAGTAGTACACAGGGTCCCGGGGAGACCCAGTACTTC	CASSTQGPGETQYF
-	TRBV12-3/TRBV12-4	TRBJ1-1	-	TGTGCCAGCAGCCCTCAGACTATCACTGAAGCTTTCTTT	CASSPQTITEAFF
TRBD2	TRBV7-9	TRBJ2-3	-	TGTGCCAGCAGCTTAGAAGGGACTACACGGACTAGCACAGATACGCAGTATTTT	CASSLEGTTRTSTDTQYF
-	TRBV10-3	TRBJ1-1	few	TGTGCCATCAGTGAGTCGATCTCGACAGATCAAGCTTTCTTT	CAISESISTDQAFF
TRBD1	TRBV6-6	TRBJ1-1	-	TGTGCCAGCAGTTACGACAGGGAATTTGAAGCTTTCTTT	CASSYDREFEAFF
TRBD2	TRBV5-1	TRBJ2-5	-	TGCGCCAGTGGGACTAGCGGGAGAGTAGAAGAGACCCAGTACTTC	CASGTSGRVEETQYF
TRBD1	TRBV5-1	TRBJ1-4	-	TGCGCCAGCAGCCCAAGGGGGCAGGGCGCTGAAAAACTGTTTTTT	CASSPRGQGAEKLFF
-	TRBV18	TRBJ2-6	-	TGTGCCAGCTCACCGCGCGCTTCTACCCTCTCTGGGGCCAACGTCCTGACTTTC	CASSPRASTLSGANVLTF
-	TRBV19	TRBJ1-5	-	TGTGCCAGTAGTATAGGCTCCGGGGTTCTTAGCAATCAGCCCCAGCATTTT	CASSIGSGVLSNQPQHF
-	TRBV2	TRBJ1-3	-	TGTGCCAGCAGTGAAGCTTTACAGGACAGTTCTGGAAACACCATATATTTT	CASSEALQDSSGNTIYF
TRBD1	TRBV4-1	TRBJ1-2	-	TGCGCCAGCAGCCAAGAAGGACAGGGGGCCCCCTATGGCTACACCTTC	CASSQEGQGAPYGYTF
-	TRBV5-1	TRBJ1-2	-	TGCGCCAGCAGCTTGGAGCTGGGGGGGGCAGGCTACACCTTC	CASSLELGGAGYTF
-	TRBV5-6	TRBJ1-2	-	TGTGCCAGCAGCCTGCAAGGGGGAGTTAACTATGGCTACACCTTC	CASSLQGGVNYGYTF
TRBD1	TRBV6-5	TRBJ1-6	-	TGTGCCAGCAAGGGGGCGAGCTCCTATAATTCACCCCTCCACTTT	CASKGASSYNSPLHF
-	TRBV28	TRBJ1-2	-	TGTGCCAGCAGTTTGAACAGGGACTATGGCTACACCTTC	CASSLNRDYGYTF
-	TRBV6-5	TRBJ2-5	-	TGTGCCAGCAGGACTTCTAGCTTAGAGACCCAGTACTTC	CASRTSSLETQYF
-	TRBV5-1	TRBJ2-1	-	TGCGCCAGCAGCTTGGGTATAGCAGCTTACAATGAGCAGTTCTTC	CASSLGIAAYNEQFF
-	TRBV9	TRBJ2-3	-	TGTGCCAGCAGCGAGGGGCCGGTGAGCACAGATACGCAGTATTTT	CASSEGPVSTDTQYF
TRBD1	TRBV7-9	TRBJ1-1	-	TGTGCCAGCAGGTTAGACAGGGGACCGAACACTGAAGCTTTCTTT	CASRLDRGPNTEAFF
-	TRBV18	TRBJ1-6	-	TGTGCCAGCTCGCCAAGACAGGTCGGCAATTCACCCCTCCACTTT	CASSPRQVGNSPLHF
TRBD2	TRBV4-2	TRBJ2-7	-	TGTGCCAGCAGCCAGAGCCCCCCGGGGGCGGGAGGTGGGAACGAGCAGTACTTC	CASSQSPPGAGGGNEQYF
-	TRBV6-5	TRBJ1-6	-	TGTGCCAGCAGTTACTATGGGGGGTCACCCCTCCACTTT	CASSYYGGSPLHF
TRBD1	TRBV27	TRBJ1-1	-	TGTGCCAGCAGTCCGCACCACAGGGGGCGGAACACTGAAGCTTTCTTT	CASSPHHRGRNTEAFF
-	TRBV5-5	TRBJ1-5	-	TGTGCCAGCAGCTTGATGGGGGGGAGCAATCAGCCCCAGCATTTT	CASSLMGGSNQPQHF
TRBD1	TRBV19	TRBJ1-3	-	TGTGCCAGTAGTAGGACAGGCCCTGGAAACACCATATATTTT	CASSRTGPGNTIYF
TRBD2	TRBV7-2	TRBJ2-7	-	TGTGCCAGCAGCCCAGCGGGGGACGAGCAGTACTTC	CASSPAGDEQYF
-	TRBV13	TRBJ2-5	-	TGTGCCAGCAGCCTTATAGGAGGGGAGACCCAGTACTTC	CASSLIGGETQYF
TRBD1	TRBV18	TRBJ1-3	-	TGTGCCAGCTCACCACTAGACAGGGCAGCCTCTGGAAACACCATATATTTT	CASSPLDRAASGNTIYF
TRBD1	TRBV28	TRBJ1-1	once	TGTGCCAGCAGTACTTCTCCCAACAGGGGAAACACTGAAGCTTTCTTT	CASSTSPNRGNTEAFF
-	TRBV2	TRBJ1-6	-	TGTGCCAGCAGTGTATCCCCGGAGCGCTCCTATAATTCACCCCTCCACTTT	CASSVSPERSYNSPLHF
TRBD1	TRBV7-7	TRBJ2-3	-	TGTGCTAGCAGCCCCCCGGGCAGGGGGCTAGATACGCAGTATTTT	CASSPPGRGLDTQYF
-	TRBV15	TRBJ1-3	-	TGTGCCACCAGCAGAGATTCAACTTTTGGAAACACCATATATTTT	CATSRDSTFGNTIYF
-	TRBV15	TRBJ1-2	-	TGTGCCACCAGCGGGAGGAGAACCTCTAACTATGGCTACACCTTC	CATSGRRTSNYGYTF
TRBD1	TRBV13	TRBJ2-3	-	TGTGCCAGCAGCTCCGCCCGCCTTGGACAGGGGTGGACAGATACGCAGTATTTT	CASSSARLGQGWTDTQYF
-	TRBV6-2/TRBV6-3	TRBJ1-5	-	TGTGCCAGCAGTTTGAACCTGCCCGGGCAGCCCCAGCATTTT	CASSLNLPGQPQHF
-	TRBV10-1	TRBJ1-4	once	TGCGCCAGCATTCTCGACAAAGAGACGAAAAAACTGTTTTTT	CASILDKETKKLFF
TRBD2	TRBV7-7	TRBJ2-3	-	TGTGCTAGCAGCTCCGGGACTAGCGGCACAGATACGCAGTATTTT	CASSSGTSGTDTQYF
-	TRBV6-5	TRBJ1-4	-	TGTGCCAGCGTAAGGTCCGGAGGCAAGGAAAAACTGTTTTTT	CASVRSGGKEKLFF
TRBD1	TRBV19	TRBJ2-1	-	TGTGCCAGTAGTTGGGGGGACAGGGAGCAGTTCTTC	CASSWGDREQFF